This entry is about one T cell receptor beta chain. Its antigen remains unidentified. Per-nucleotide qualities are absent, and no much larger clonotype sits a single base away. Library preparation was by the immunoSEQ multiplex PCR assay. TCRdb took this table from immuneACCESS and kept in-frame rearrangements with V and J called. Such tables lack part of the clones; where checked against another copy, unresolved V genes explain under half of the gap, and the rest is unexplained. This sample holds some 41,000 clones; 80% to 90% were observed only once. The top ten clonotypes cover roughly 1.2% of the sample. The data are from a study of T cell changes during pregnancy in multiple sclerosis (dated 2019 in TCRdb). Background for the entire study: In women with multiple sclerosis, the researchers looked at how the T cell repertoire shifted as pregnancy progressed.

The V end gives up 5 bases and the J end 14 bases, leaving 6 bases in the junction not matched to a gene. From the cysteine through the phenylalanine, the CDR3 covers 13 amino acids. Only the CDR3 region is kept as DNA, spanning 39 bases read in frame from base 1. The germline V gene encodes CDR1 SGHTA and CDR2 FQGNSA. Rearrangement joined TRBV7-2 to TRBJ2-2, with 12 junctional bases fitting TRBD1. The TCR originated in a female donor with multiple sclerosis, enrolled in a pregnancy study. The input for sequencing was CD4+ T cells from peripheral blood mononuclear cells, taken after pregnancy. The DNA reads TGTGCCAGCAGCGGGGACAGGGGGCGGCTCCTGTTTTTT. Its translation is CASSGDRGRLLFF.